Listed below are T cell receptor beta chains from one sample, sequenced in a study of T cell responses to AZD1222 COVID-19 vaccine. Assay used: immunoSEQ multiplex PCR; TCRdb lists only in-frame clones, some missing. In the table there are 110,000 or so clones, around 90% of which are singletons. The specimen comprised peripheral blood, sampled on day 0 of AZD1222 vaccination. These receptors all stem from an adult in good health. Each CDR3 is given without its conserved first and last residue. Expanded clones get a size class; other rows say once, few or many, or leave the size out.

>TRBV2|TRBJ2-1|.
ASTLQTYNEQF
>TRBV5-1|TRBJ1-1|.
ASSLERNTEAF
>TRBV27|TRBJ1-2|.
ASSDRVFPNYGYT
>TRBV18|TRBJ1-6|.
ASSPQQGRESPLH
>TRBV3-1/TRBV3-2|TRBJ2-3|.
ASSATASTDTQY
>TRBV5-1|TRBJ2-3|.
ASSLGAGGDTQY
>TRBV30|TRBJ2-5|.
AWSGQQETQY
>TRBV6-5|TRBJ2-1|.
ASRVDQDEQF
>TRBV3-1/TRBV3-2|TRBJ1-2|.
ASSQDRQGARGYT
>TRBV5-4|TRBJ2-1|few
ASSLGSSGYNEQF
>TRBV11-2|TRBJ1-2|.
ASSPSDRNGYT
>TRBV6-2/TRBV6-3|TRBJ1-5|.
ASTPYPTGAGNQPQH
>TRBV7-9|TRBJ2-7|few
ASSLAGTGVDEQY
>TRBV2|TRBJ1-2|.
ASRYLGDGYT
>TRBV12-5|TRBJ2-1|.
ASGPDSGGSYNEQF
>TRBV19|TRBJ2-3|.
ASRQSGGSDTQY
>TRBV29-1|TRBJ1-4|.
SVEAQNEKLF
>TRBV7-9|TRBJ2-2|.
ASSSGGNGPTGELF
>TRBV10-2|TRBJ2-3|.
ASSELRTRLDTQY
>TRBV18|TRBJ2-1|few
ASSLPPRGHNEQF
>TRBV6-5|TRBJ1-2|.
ASSYRQNYGYT
>TRBV4-2|TRBJ2-7|.
ASSQAPRQGDYEQY
>TRBV24-1|TRBJ2-2|.
ATSVGNNGELF
>TRBV15|TRBJ2-1|.
ATSRGLAGAQF
>TRBV5-4|TRBJ2-6|.
ASSSRQGAGANVLT
>TRBV6-5|TRBJ2-5|.
ASDGGIQETQY
>TRBV6-5|TRBJ2-7|.
ASSPDRDHYEQY
>TRBV29-1|TRBJ2-3|.
SGDRGPGDGTDTQY
>TRBV25-1|TRBJ1-3|.
ANEDRESGNTIY
>TRBV5-5|TRBJ1-3|.
ASSLQGYSGNTIY
>TRBV6-2/TRBV6-3|TRBJ2-3|.
ASSSGTGGTISTDTQY
>TRBV3-1/TRBV3-2|TRBJ2-5|.
ASSPTSAQETQY
>TRBV30|TRBJ1-4|.
AYRQENNEKLF
>TRBV7-9|TRBJ1-1|.
ASSLEAGLEAF
>TRBV19|TRBJ2-1|.
ASSIIGGSANREQF
>TRBV6-6|TRBJ2-1|.
ASSFSLGRDNEQF
>TRBV28|TRBJ1-2|.
ASSTGTVYGYT
>TRBV9|TRBJ1-2|.
ASSARTGIDYGYT
>TRBV4-2|TRBJ1-5|.
ASSQDPWGGGQPQH
>TRBV7-8|TRBJ1-5|.
ASSLGNRGRSQPQH
>TRBV18|TRBJ2-7|.
ASSPSTGNDEQY
>TRBV3-1/TRBV3-2|TRBJ2-7|.
ASSQEGLAGEFHEQY